The 30 T cell receptor beta chains below all came from one sample that was sequenced in a study of spatial heterogeneity in lung cancer. MiXCR was run by TCRdb on the 5' RACE reads, yielding one entry per CDR3 protein. The data contain about 92,000 distinct CDR3 sequences, about an eighth of them singletons. Sample time point: sample taken at primary tumor resection. The study sequenced unsorted whole RNA from tumor, nontumor lung or frozen PBMC. Sequencing was performed on PBMCs, taken at surgery. These receptors were taken from a male donor with early-stage non-small cell lung cancer.

In its sample, this clonotype was seen a few times. The chain combines TRBV4-1 with TRBJ1-5; tentative D call: TRBD1 (5 bases). V lost 1 base, J lost 3 bases, and 13 bases lay in between. CDR1 and CDR2 (germline): MGHRA, YSYEKL. The CDR3 runs 16 residues. In DNA, the CDR3 is TGCGCCAGCAGCCAAGTCTCGGGGGGTCTCAATCAGCCCCAGCATTTT. Its translation: CASSQVSGGLNQPQHF.

This clonotype has only a few counts. The rearrangement uses TRBV21-1 and TRBJ1-5; the DNA was not used to check the table's D call, TRBD1. TRBV21-1 is shown as a pseudogene. The CDR3 is made up of 15 amino acids. The CDR3 sequence: CASRHFGQASQPQHF. The CDR3 bases are TGTGCCAGCCGCCATTTTGGACAGGCGAGCCAGCCCCAGCATTTT.

The chain employs TRBV7-2 and TRBJ1-6, with TRBD1 matching 9 bases. J was trimmed by 11 bases and V by 1 base; bases with no gene match: 6. Germline CDR1 and CDR2: SGHTA and FQGNSA. The CDR3 consists of 15 residues. As DNA, the CDR3 is TGTGCCAGCAGCTTAGGGACAGGGGTTTTGACACCCCTCCACTTT. Translating it yields CASSLGTGVLTPLHF. Based on the CDR3 plus reference TRBV7-2 and TRBJ1-6, the full variable domain is GAGVSQSPSNKVTEKGKDVELRCDPISGHTALYWYRQSLGQGLEFLIYFQGNSAPDKSGLPSDRFSAERTGGSVSTLTIQRTQQEDSAVYLCASSLGTGVLTPLHFGNGTRLTVT.

V usage is TRBV4-3 and J usage is TRBJ1-1; D not certain. The CDR3 extends over 13 amino acids. Germline CDR1 LGHNA, CDR2 YSLEER. Trimming stripped 1 base from V and 5 bases from J, with 8 bases between. CDR3 amino acids: CASSQGSPTEAFF. The CDR3 DNA is TGCGCCAGCAGCCAAGGTAGCCCAACTGAAGCTTTCTTT.

The chain uses TRBV12-3 or TRBV12-4 and TRBJ2-2, with 7 bases aligning to TRBD1. V trimming: 5 bases; J trimming: 11 bases; junction bases outside the gene matches: 5. This CDR3 contains 12 residues. Here the CDR3 reads CASSIDRVELFF. In DNA, the CDR3 is TGTGCCAGCAGTATCGACAGGGTAGAGCTGTTTTTT.

This clonotype showed up just a few times. The chain uses TRBV7-9 and TRBJ2-6; D unclear. The CDR3 is 15 residues long. V lost 1 base and J lost 2, with 6 bases in between. Germline loops: CDR1 SEHNR, CDR2 FQNEAQ (reference sequence). As DNA, the CDR3 is TGTGCCAGCAGCTTAGTTCCCGCTGGGGCCAACGTCCTGACTTTC. It yields the protein CASSLVPAGANVLTF.

This rearrangement joins TRBV6-4 to TRBJ2-1, with D possibly TRBD2 on 5 matching bases. CDR3 size: 13 residues. V gave up 3 bases and J gave up 4 bases, with 7 bases separating them. Germline loops: CDR1 MRHNA, CDR2 SNTAGT. CDR3 nucleotide sequence: TGTGCCAGCAGTGATAGGGAGTACAATGAGCAGTTCTTC. Residues: CASSDREYNEQFF.

A few counts support this clonotype. The chain carries TRBV7-2 and TRBJ1-2, with D uncertain. Trimming took off 4 bases at V and 4 bases at J, with 13 bases between the two ends. The CDR3 is 14 amino acids. In germline, CDR1 is SGHTA, CDR2 FQGNSA. In nucleotides, the CDR3 is TGTGCCAGCAGCTCCCCAGGAGGGCCCTATGGCTACACCTTC. It specifies CASSSPGGPYGYTF.

This clonotype was found many times. The V call is TRBV6-5, the J call TRBJ2-3; unclear D gene. In germline, CDR1 is MNHEY, CDR2 SVGAGI. Trimming took 0 bases from V and 6 from J, leaving 10 bases between them. The CDR3 length is 14 residues. CDR3 bases: TGTGCCAGCAGTTACTCTTCCGGCATGGATACGCAGTATTTT. Its translation is CASSYSSGMDTQYF.

This clonotype was observed many times. The V call is TRBV7-8, the J call TRBJ2-3; either TRBD1 or TRBD2 may supply D (5 bases each). The CDR3 sequence is 16 residues long. In germline, CDR1 is SGHVS, CDR2 FQNEAQ. V gave up 1 base and J gave up 2 bases, with 13 bases separating them. The CDR3 loop is CASSLGSGRVTDTQYF. DNA of the CDR3: TGTGCCAGCAGCTTAGGTTCGGGGCGCGTCACAGATACGCAGTATTTT.

This clonotype has at least ten counts. The chain has TRBV28 and TRBJ2-5, with TRBD1 matching 10 bases. CDR3 length equals 15 residues. Per germline, CDR1 MDHEN and CDR2 SYDVKM. V lost 3 bases to trimming and J lost 2 bases; unmatched junction nucleotides: 3. Written as DNA, the CDR3 is TGTGCCAGCAGTTTTGGACAGGGGGAACAAGAGACCCAGTACTTC. Translation gives CASSFGQGEQETQYF. The variable domain in full, completed from reference TRBV28 and TRBJ2-5, reads DVKVTQSSRYLVKRTGEKVFLECVQDMDHENMFWYRQDPGLGLRLIYFSYDVKMKEKGDIPEGYSVSREKKERFSLILESASTNQTSMYLCASSFGQGEQETQYFGPGTRLLVL.

The chain recombines TRBV28 with TRBJ2-3, with 8 bases aligning to TRBD2. This CDR3 is built from 13 residues. Trimming took 7 bases from V and 1 from J; bases not matched to a gene: 1. Germline CDR1 MDHEN, CDR2 SYDVKM. As DNA, the CDR3 is TGTGCCAGCAACGGGGGGGGCACAGATACGCAGTATTTT. It specifies CASNGGGTDTQYF.

This clonotype appeared a few times. The rearrangement links TRBV24-1 to TRBJ1-3; possible D gene TRBD1, 6 bases. V lost 12 bases to trimming and J lost 0 bases, with 20 bases between them. The germline V gene encodes CDR1 KGHDR and CDR2 SFDVKD. This CDR3 spans 16 amino acids. The CDR3 sequence: CAHAGPWGLSGNTIYF. The CDR3 coding sequence is TGTGCCCACGCGGGCCCTTGGGGGCTCTCTGGAAACACCATATATTTT.

This clonotype was observed a few times. DNA of the CDR3: TGTGCCAGCAGTTACAGGACAGGTGAAAAACTGTTTTTT. Its protein product is CASSYRTGEKLFF. The V call is TRBV6-6, the J call TRBJ1-4, with TRBD1 matching over 7 bases. Germline lookup yields CDR1 MNHNY and CDR2 SVGAGI (reference sequence). This CDR3 is 13 amino acids long. The V segment lost 2 bases and the J segment 7 bases; nucleotides outside the gene matches: 1.

This clonotype has only a few counts. This rearrangement joins TRBV7-2 to TRBJ2-6; D tentatively fits TRBD1 or TRBD2 (5 bases each). CDR3 length equals 17 residues. Germline V gene sequence: CDR1 SGHTA, CDR2 FQGNSA. V was trimmed by 5 bases and J by 0 bases, leaving 14 bases between them. The CDR3 loop reads CASSRGAFHSGANVLTF. The CDR3 coding sequence is TGTGCCAGCAGCCGAGGGGCGTTTCACTCTGGGGCCAACGTCCTGACTTTC.

The gene calls are TRBV6-2 or TRBV6-3 and TRBJ1-2; D gene unclear. The CDR3 length is 13 residues. The V and J ends lost 2 bases and 7 bases respectively, with 11 bases between them. Germline lookup yields CDR1 MNHEY and CDR2 SVGEGT. CDR3 sequence reads: CASSYGRRSGYTF. Here the CDR3 DNA reads TGTGCCAGCAGTTACGGCAGGCGGAGTGGCTACACCTTC.

The DNA for the CDR3 is TGTGCCAGCACCGACCGGGACCGAGGGACAGATACGCAGTATTTT. It is translated as CASTDRDRGTDTQYF. V and J are TRBV6-6 and TRBJ2-3; possibly TRBD1 or TRBD2 for D (5 bases each). The CDR3 extends over 15 amino acids. The V gene lost 7 bases and the J gene lost 3 bases, with 17 bases spanning the gap. Germline CDR1 reads MNHNY; CDR2 reads SVGAGI (reference sequence).

The rearrangement uses TRBV10-2 and TRBJ2-1, with D perhaps TRBD1 (6 bases). This CDR3 has 15 amino acids. The V and J ends lost 7 bases and 1 base respectively, with 14 bases between them. The germline CDR1 and CDR2 sequences are WSHSY and SAAADI. CDR3 bases: TGCGCCAGCACTTACAGGGTCGAATCCTACAATGAGCAGTTCTTC. It codes for CASTYRVESYNEQFF.

This chain joins TRBV6-2 or TRBV6-3 and TRBJ1-2; D possibly corresponds to TRBD1 (6 bases). This CDR3 has 18 amino acids. CDR1 and CDR2 (germline): MNHEY, SVGEGT. Trimming took 2 bases from V and 0 from J, leaving 19 bases between them. The CDR3, as DNA: TGTGCCAGCAGTTACGGTGACAGGAACCCCGAAGCTAACTATGGCTACACCTTC. This sequence encodes CASSYGDRNPEANYGYTF.

There are a few counts of this clonotype. Sequence at one end of the junction differs from germline and may be a read error. The chain carries TRBV7-6 and TRBJ1-1; D is unclear. CDR3 length: 14 residues. Germline V gene data show CDR1 as SGHVS and CDR2 as FNYEAQ. CDR3 nucleotides: TGTGCCAGCAGCTTTTCTGTCGGGAACAGTGAAGCTTTCTTT. It yields the protein CASSFSVGNSEAFF. Full variable domain (missing parts from reference TRBV7-6 and TRBJ1-1): GAGVSQSPRYKVTKRGQDVALRCDPISGHVSLYWYRQALGQGPEFLTYFNYEAQQDKSGLPNDRFSAERPEGSISTLTIQRTEQRDSAMYRCASSFSVGNSEAFFGQGTRLTVV.

This clonotype has just a few counts. The chain combines TRBV10-3 with TRBJ1-2; D gene ambiguous. The V gene's germline CDR1 is ENHRY and CDR2 SYGVKD. This CDR3 has 13 residues. V dropped 4 bases and J dropped 3 bases, with 9 bases sitting between them. The CDR3 DNA reads as TGTGCCATCAGTGCGGAGGCAGACTATGGCTACACCTTC. Translation: CAISAEADYGYTF.

This chain uses TRBV27 with TRBJ2-7; D remains ambiguous. Per the germline V gene, CDR1 is MNHEY and CDR2 is SMNVEV (reference sequence). V lost 3 bases and J 0 bases, leaving 12 bases between the germline ends. This CDR3 contains 15 residues. The CDR3 loop is CASSFKSESSYEQYF. The CDR3 bases are TGTGCCAGCAGTTTCAAGTCCGAAAGCTCCTACGAGCAGTACTTC.

V and J are TRBV28 and TRBJ2-3, with TRBD2 matching over 10 bases. V lost 6 bases, J lost 1 base, and 7 bases stayed unmatched. CDR1 is MDHEN and CDR2 is SYDVKM in the germline V gene. The CDR3 consists of 16 residues. CDR3 in DNA: TGTGCCAGCAGCCCAACTCTAGCGGGGGGCACAGATACGCAGTATTTT. Protein product: CASSPTLAGGTDTQYF. The variable domain in full, completed from reference TRBV28 and TRBJ2-3, reads DVKVTQSSRYLVKRTGEKVFLECVQDMDHENMFWYRQDPGLGLRLIYFSYDVKMKEKGDIPEGYSVSREKKERFSLILESASTNQTSMYLCASSPTLAGGTDTQYFGPGTRLTVL.

This clonotype was recorded at least ten times. The chain carries TRBV6-2 or TRBV6-3 and TRBJ2-2; D is ambiguous. This CDR3 has 17 amino acids. The V and J ends lost 0 bases and 0 bases respectively, with 11 bases between them. Germline V lookup: CDR1 MNHEY, CDR2 SVGEGT. The CDR3, as DNA: TGTGCCAGCAGTTACTCGAGAGACATGCCGAACACCGGGGAGCTGTTTTTT. Encoded protein: CASSYSRDMPNTGELFF.

V is TRBV3-1 and J is TRBJ2-7; maybe TRBD2 (5 bases). Germline CDR1 reads LGHDT; CDR2 reads YNNKEL (reference sequence). The CDR3 covers 14 residues. V dropped 3 bases and J dropped 3 bases, with 12 bases sitting between them. The CDR3 nucleotides read TGTGCCAGCAGCCACGTAGACCGGGGCTACGAGCAGTACTTC. This encodes CASSHVDRGYEQYF.

This clonotype was seen more than once but under ten times. This chain links TRBV20-1 with TRBJ2-6, with 9 bases fitting TRBD2. The CDR3 length is 16 residues. The J segment lost 2 bases and the V segment lost 3 bases, leaving 5 bases of the junction unmatched. Germline loops: CDR1 DFQATT, CDR2 SNEGSKA (reference sequence). CDR3 nucleotides: TGCAGTGCTAGCGGGCGGGAGGGCCCTGGGGCCAACGTCCTGACTTTC. Amino acids: CSASGREGPGANVLTF.

In its sample, this clonotype was seen many times. V and J are TRBV3-1 and TRBJ2-7, with 8 bases aligning to TRBD1. V gave up 2 bases and J gave up 2 bases; unmatched junction bases: 14. There are 18 residues in the CDR3. Germline loops: CDR1 LGHDT, CDR2 YNNKEL (reference sequence). The CDR3 protein is CASSQSLRTGRDTYEQYF. CDR3 bases: TGTGCCAGCAGCCAATCCCTAAGGACAGGGAGAGACACCTACGAGCAGTACTTC.

This clonotype has just a few counts. The chain employs TRBV5-1 and TRBJ2-7; TRBD1 matches 12 bases. Trimming took 5 bases from V and 3 from J; bases not matched to a gene: 6. This CDR3 contains 15 residues. The germline V gene has CDR1 SGHRS and CDR2 YFSETQ. The CDR3 spells CASRPGTGGFYEQYF. DNA of the CDR3: TGCGCCAGCAGACCCGGGACAGGGGGCTTCTACGAGCAGTACTTC.

V usage is TRBV6-2 or TRBV6-3 and J usage is TRBJ1-1; 7 nucleotides line up with TRBD1. The V gene end was trimmed by 6 bases and the J gene end by 1 base; junction bases not matched to a gene: 5. CDR1 is MNHEY, CDR2 SVGEGT, per germline. CDR3 size: 14 residues. The CDR3 region is CASRLTGKNTEAFF. CDR3 nucleotides: TGTGCCAGCAGATTGACAGGGAAGAACACTGAAGCTTTCTTT.

This clonotype was detected many times. The rearrangement links TRBV7-3 to TRBJ2-3; no definite D call. Trimming shortened V by 2 bases and J by 4 bases, and 13 bases separated the two germline ends. The CDR3 runs to 15 residues. Germline lookup yields CDR1 SGHTA and CDR2 FQGTGA. The CDR3: CASSLLRSSSDTQYF. Here the CDR3 DNA reads TGTGCCAGCAGCTTATTGAGGAGTTCTTCAGATACGCAGTATTTT.